The entry below describes one TCR beta chain. Then a second PCR, running roughly 7 to 11 cycles, was carried out with a sample-barcoded 5' primer and a J-beta primer mix. With 12 random nucleotides, a template-switch adaptor tagged each individual cDNA molecule. TCRdb fed the 5' RACE reads into MiXCR, producing one record per CDR3 protein. The repertoire holds about 1.6 million distinct CDR3 sequences, with 30% to 35% as singletons. The record originates from a study of blood T cells in healthy people across ages. Study overall: Through template switching, about one barcoded beta molecule was captured per two T cells, as measured in model experiments.

The sample taken for sequencing was blood. This TCR derives from a woman aged 25 to 39 in good health.

CDR3 DNA sequence: TGTGCCAGCAGTTATGAGACAGGGCTGGGTTCACCCCTCCACTTT. It yields the protein CASSYETGLGSPLHF. This chain uses TRBV6-6 with TRBJ1-6; 7 nucleotides match TRBD1. CDR3 length equals 15 residues. J lost 9 bases, V lost 3 bases, and 8 bases had no gene match. Germline loops: CDR1 MNHNY, CDR2 SVGAGI (reference sequence).